The 16 T cell receptor beta chains below come from one sample, sequenced in a study of blood T cell repertoires in COVID-19 (dated by TCRdb to about 2020). The library was generated by the immunoSEQ multiplex PCR assay. Not all clones reach the TCRdb copy of this immuneACCESS table, which keeps in-frame sequences only. Checked studies attribute under half of the gap to unresolved V genes and leave the rest unexplained. Present in this sample are about 160,000 clones, 70% to 90% of which were seen just once. Under 6.5% of the sample belongs to the ten largest clones. Sequencing was performed on peripheral blood. The receptors derive from a woman aged 45-65 years with COVID-19, enrolled during active disease.

V and J are TRBV6-2 or TRBV6-3 and TRBJ2-6, with TRBD2 as a possible D gene (5 bases). Trimming took 6 bases from V and 0 from J, leaving 12 bases between them. The CDR3 is 16 amino acids. Germline V gene data show CDR1 as MNHEY and CDR2 as SVGEGT. The CDR3 nucleotides are TGTGCCAGCAGCCCTAACCGGGGCTCTGGGGCCAACGTCCTGACTTTC. It specifies CASSPNRGSGANVLTF.

This chain joins TRBV5-4 and TRBJ2-2; 10 nucleotides match TRBD1. CDR1 is SGHNT and CDR2 is YYREEE in the germline V gene (reference sequence). The trim removed 4 bases at V and 4 bases at J, leaving 7 bases unmatched. This CDR3 is built from 16 residues. CDR3 protein: CASSPWTGGGTGELFF. The CDR3 nucleotides read TGTGCCAGCAGCCCATGGACAGGGGGGGGCACCGGGGAGCTGTTTTTT.

The V gene is TRBV6-5, the J gene TRBJ1-1; D gene unclear. The CDR3 covers 16 residues. The V and J ends lost 2 bases and 5 bases respectively, with 18 bases between them. The germline V gene has CDR1 MNHEY and CDR2 SVGAGI. Written as DNA, the CDR3 is TGTGCCAGCAGTTACCAGAGGGAGGGATGGGAAACTGAAGCTTTCTTT. Its translation: CASSYQREGWETEAFF.

The chain combines TRBV7-2 with TRBJ2-1; TRBD2 matches at 10 bases. With V trimmed by 7 bases and J by 4 bases, 7 bases remained unmatched. Germline CDR1 is SGHTA and CDR2 is FQGNSA. The CDR3 covers 15 residues. The CDR3 here is CASTISSGGYNEQFF. In DNA form, the CDR3 reads TGTGCCAGCACGATAAGTAGCGGGGGGTACAATGAGCAGTTCTTC.

This chain uses TRBV5-1 with TRBJ2-5; D call uncertain. Trimming left V 5 bases short and J 5 bases short, with 13 bases between. The CDR3 length is 13 residues. Germline values: CDR1 SGHRS, CDR2 YFSETQ. This chain's CDR3 is CASRETPVETQYF. The CDR3 nucleotides are TGCGCCAGCAGGGAGACCCCGGTGGAGACCCAGTACTTC.

The rearrangement joins TRBV6-4 to TRBJ2-4; 11 bases align to TRBD2. The germline CDR1 and CDR2 sequences are MRHNA and SNTAGT. V was pared by 6 bases and J by 6 bases, with 10 bases of the junction left unmatched. The CDR3 has 16 residues. CDR3 region: CASSPVAGGLGNIQYF. In DNA, the CDR3 is TGTGCCAGCAGCCCCGTAGCGGGGGGGCTGGGAAACATTCAGTACTTC.

The chain carries TRBV7-9 and TRBJ2-7; the match to TRBD2 covers 7 bases. CDR1 and CDR2 (germline): SEHNR, FQNEAQ (reference sequence). V dropped 3 bases and J dropped 0; count of bases not matched to a gene: 5. The CDR3 runs to 15 residues. CDR3 DNA: TGTGCCAGCAGCTTTAGCGGCGGGGGCTCCTACGAGCAGTACTTC. This encodes CASSFSGGGSYEQYF.

Turning to this clone: Distinct nucleotide sequences in the sample also encode this CDR3. The genes are TRBV6-5 and TRBJ1-2; D unresolved. V was trimmed by 0 bases and J by 6 bases, leaving 14 bases between them. The CDR3 length is 15 residues. Germline CDR1 MNHEY, CDR2 SVGAGI. The CDR3 DNA follows: TGTGCCAGCAGTTACTCGATACTAAACCAGAATGGCTACACCTTC. It codes for CASSYSILNQNGYTF.

V and J are TRBV12-3 or TRBV12-4 and TRBJ2-5; 7 bases match TRBD2. The CDR3 extends over 12 amino acids. The junction had 3 bases not matched to a gene; V was cut back by 6 bases and J by 5 bases. The CDR3 DNA follows: TGTGCCAGCAGACGGGGAGGGGAGACCCAGTACTTC. Protein sequence: CASRRGGETQYF.

The genes are TRBV28 and TRBJ1-5; D is uncertain. The CDR3 sequence is 12 residues long. V was pared by 5 bases and J by 6 bases, with 8 bases between. From germline, CDR1 is MDHEN and CDR2 SYDVKM. The CDR3 DNA sequence: TGTGCCAGCAGTGCAGGATTTCAGCCCCAGCATTTT. Residues: CASSAGFQPQHF. The variable domain in full, completed from reference TRBV28 and TRBJ1-5, reads DVKVTQSSRYLVKRTGEKVFLECVQDMDHENMFWYRQDPGLGLRLIYFSYDVKMKEKGDIPEGYSVSREKKERFSLILESASTNQTSMYLCASSAGFQPQHFGDGTRLSIL.

The rearrangement joins TRBV9 to TRBJ2-2; the D gene is possibly TRBD1 (5 bases). Germline V CDR1 and CDR2: SGDLS, YYNGEE. This CDR3 comprises 13 residues. Trimming removed 3 bases at V and 5 bases at J, with 8 bases between. The CDR3 loop is CASSAQGTGELFF. CDR3 DNA sequence: TGTGCCAGCAGCGCCCAGGGAACCGGGGAGCTGTTTTTT.

V gene TRBV7-2 combines with J gene TRBJ1-5; no firm D call. V gave up 2 bases and J gave up 4 bases, with 12 bases separating them. Germline CDR1 SGHTA, CDR2 FQGNSA. The CDR3 extends over 15 amino acids. CDR3 coding DNA: TGTGCCAGCAGCTTATCGACACACGGAAATCAGCCCCAGCATTTT. Translation gives CASSLSTHGNQPQHF. Supplemented by reference TRBV7-2 and TRBJ1-5, the full variable domain reads GAGVSQSPSNKVTEKGKDVELRCDPISGHTALYWYRQSLGQGLEFLIYFQGNSAPDKSGLPSDRFSAERTGGSVSTLTIQRTQQEDSAVYLCASSLSTHGNQPQHFGDGTRLSIL.

The chain joins TRBV3-1 (or the pseudogene TRBV3-2) to TRBJ2-5; 8 nucleotides align to TRBD2. V was pared by 1 base and J by 5 bases, with 3 bases of the junction left unmatched. The CDR3 loop spans 14 amino acids. Looked up from germline, CDR1 is LGHDT and CDR2 is YNNKEL (reference sequence). The CDR3 region has the DNA TGTGCCAGCAGCCAAGGCGGGGGGCCGGAGACCCAGTACTTC. Translating gives CASSQGGGPETQYF.

This chain links TRBV10-3 with TRBJ2-1; perhaps TRBD2 as D (6 bases). CDR1 is ENHRY and CDR2 is SYGVKD in the germline V gene. This CDR3 is built from 15 residues. Trimming cost V 4 bases and J 6 bases, with 16 bases left between them. CDR3 region: CAISVWQGGGNEQFF. The DNA for the CDR3 is TGTGCCATCAGTGTGTGGCAGGGAGGCGGCAATGAGCAGTTCTTC.

The chain recombines TRBV9 with TRBJ2-1; 13 bases are shared with TRBD2. The V and J ends lost 4 bases and 0 bases, in that order; junction bases with no gene match: 1. This CDR3 spans 16 amino acids. Germline assignment: CDR1 SGDLS and CDR2 YYNGEE. In nucleotides, the CDR3 is TGTGCCAGCAGCACTAGCGGGGGGGCCTCCTACAATGAGCAGTTCTTC. This translates into CASSTSGGASYNEQFF.

V is TRBV7-2 and J is TRBJ1-4, with D maybe TRBD1 (6 bases). The V gene lost 3 bases and the J gene lost 1 base, with 6 bases spanning the gap. This CDR3 is built from 14 residues. The germline V gene has CDR1 SGHTA and CDR2 FQGNSA. The CDR3 is CASSLGQTNEKLFF. The DNA for the CDR3 is TGTGCCAGCAGCTTGGGACAAACTAATGAAAAACTGTTTTTT.